Shown below are 24 T cell receptor beta chains from a single sample sequenced in a study of prognosis after radiotherapy for stage I lung cancer (dated by TCRdb to the early 2020s). This sample was sequenced with an Illumina HiSeq 3000. Two rounds of multiplex PCR were used to amplify the TCR beta CDR3 region from genomic DNA. In the first round of PCR, primers specific to each TRBV and TRBJ gene were used, and the primer sequences are filed in Chinese patent CN105087789A. The public reads were reanalyzed by TCRdb: fastp trimming at Q25, MiXCR alignment, in-frame beta chains only. Every entry covers one CDR3 protein and lists the most common genes and DNA from its rows. Counted in this sample were about 28,000 distinct CDR3 sequences; just over 45% of them appeared once. Under 15% of the sample comes from the top ten. This specimen consisted of PBMCs, obtained before or after stereotactic body radiation therapy (not recorded which). These TCRs come from a donor older than 45 with non-small cell lung cancer.

This clonotype was seen ten or more times. The chain carries TRBV9 and TRBJ2-7; either TRBD1 or TRBD2 may supply D (5 bases each). Germline assignment: CDR1 SGDLS and CDR2 YYNGEE. The CDR3 is made up of 15 amino acids. The germline V and J ends were trimmed by 3 bases and 1 base, with 14 bases remaining between them. This CDR3 is CASSAGTQSSYEQYF. For the CDR3, the DNA is TGTGCCAGCAGCGCCGGGACCCAATCTTCCTACGAGCAGTACTTC.

The sample holds many counts of this clonotype. The chain combines TRBV7-6 with TRBJ2-2; D gene uncertain. The V and J ends lost 5 bases and 7 bases respectively, with 20 bases between them. The CDR3 has 16 amino acids. The germline V gene has CDR1 SGHVS and CDR2 FNYEAQ. CDR3 sequence: CASSARRASVGGELFF. CDR3 coding DNA: TGTGCCAGCAGCGCAAGACGGGCGTCCGTGGGCGGGGAGCTGTTTTTT.

This clonotype was seen at least ten times. The chain links TRBV7-9 to TRBJ2-5; D call uncertain. This CDR3 is 9 amino acids long. Germline values: CDR1 SEHNR, CDR2 FQNEAQ (reference sequence). V was clipped by 11 bases and J by 1 base, with 2 bases between them. CDR3 sequence: CALQETQYF. The DNA for the CDR3 is TGTGCCCTCCAAGAGACCCAGTACTTC. Full variable domain (outside the CDR3, taken from reference TRBV7-9 and TRBJ2-5): DTGVSQNPRHKITKRGQNVTFRCDPISEHNRLYWYRQTLGQGPEFLTYFQNEAQLEKSRLLSDRFSAERPKGSFSTLEIQRTEQGDSAMYLCALQETQYFGPGTRLLVL.

The chain carries TRBV30 and TRBJ2-2; D call uncertain. Trimming removed 3 bases from V and 9 bases from J, with 17 bases in between. Germline assignment: CDR1 GTSNPN and CDR2 SVGIG (reference sequence). This CDR3 is 14 amino acids long. CDR3 residues: CAWRIPGLDRELFF. CDR3 in DNA: TGTGCCTGGAGGATACCCGGGTTGGACCGGGAGCTGTTTTTT.

This rearrangement joins TRBV19 to TRBJ1-6; D remains ambiguous. The CDR3 totals 12 residues. Germline V gives CDR1 LNHDA, CDR2 SQIVND (reference sequence). V shed 7 bases and J shed 7 bases, with 8 bases lying between them. The CDR3 sequence: CASTNGNSPLHF. The CDR3, as DNA: TGTGCCAGTACTAACGGGAATTCACCCCTCCACTTT.

A remark on this clonotype: One base away lies a much larger clone, so this may be a sequencing read error. J is TRBJ2-1 and V is TRBV7-2; D unclear. The CDR3 consists of 12 residues. CDR1 and CDR2 from the germline V gene are SGHTA and FQGNSA. Trimming left V 1 base short and J 13 bases short, with 11 bases between. CDR3 nucleotide sequence: TGTGCCAGCAGCTTAGTTTTGCGAGGACAGTTCTTC. The encoded protein is CASSLVLRGQFF.

This rearrangement joins TRBV5-1 to TRBJ2-3; no definite D call. The germline gives CDR1 SGHRS, CDR2 YFSETQ. The CDR3 totals 14 residues. With 2 bases removed from V and 3 bases from J, the gap between germline ends came to 10 bases. For the CDR3, the DNA is TGCGCCAGCAGCTTCATGGACGGGACAGATACGCAGTATTTT. Its translation is CASSFMDGTDTQYF.

V usage is TRBV7-2 and J usage is TRBJ2-7; D gene unclear. The length of the CDR3 is 16 residues. In germline, CDR1 is SGHTA, CDR2 FQGNSA. The V end lost 0 bases, the J end lost 3 bases, and 15 bases lay between the germline ends. This CDR3 reads CASSLAAVAQNYEQYF. Here the CDR3 DNA reads TGTGCCAGCAGCTTAGCCGCGGTTGCCCAAAACTACGAGCAGTACTTC.

The chain couples TRBV7-2 to TRBJ2-3; no clear D gene. CDR1 and CDR2 (germline): SGHTA, FQGNSA. This CDR3 is built from 18 residues. Trimming removed 4 bases from V and 2 bases from J, with 22 bases in between. In nucleotides, the CDR3 is TGTGCCAGCAGCTCCCCCCAGCCCAGTCCCGGAATCACAGATACGCAGTATTTT. Its translation: CASSSPQPSPGITDTQYF.

This clonotype is medium-sized within its sample. The gene calls are TRBV20-1 and TRBJ2-5, with TRBD2 matching 9 bases. This CDR3 spans 15 amino acids. Germline lookup yields CDR1 DFQATT and CDR2 SNEGSKA (reference sequence). With V trimmed by 2 bases and J by 4 bases, 8 bases remained unmatched. The CDR3 DNA sequence: TGCAGTGCTAGATCTAGCGGGGCGGAGGTAGAGACCCAGTACTTC. This codes for CSARSSGAEVETQYF.

By share, this clonotype counts as medium-sized. This sequence joins TRBV19 and TRBJ1-2; 12 bases line up with TRBD1. The CDR3 spans 14 residues. Germline CDR1 and CDR2: LNHDA and SQIVND (reference sequence). V was clipped by 5 bases and J by 4 bases; unmatched bases: 2. DNA of the CDR3: TGTGCCAGTAGTGGGACAGGGGGCTTCTATGGCTACACCTTC. This sequence encodes CASSGTGGFYGYTF.

This clonotype was detected many times. Being one base from a much bigger clone, this may be a read error. V gene TRBV28 combines with J gene TRBJ2-2; 8 bases map to TRBD2. Germline assignment: CDR1 MDHEN and CDR2 SYDVKM. CDR3 length: 13 amino acids. The CDR3 here is CAISSGGPGELFF. The CDR3 nucleotides are TGTGCCATCAGTTCGGGAGGGCCCGGGGAGCTGTTTTTT.

Of note for this clonotype: This likely came from a read error, as a far larger clone is one base away. The chain carries TRBV6-4 and TRBJ2-7, with 11 bases that match TRBD1. Per germline, CDR1 MRHNA and CDR2 SNTAGT. The CDR3 covers 16 residues. V was clipped by 6 bases and J by 2 bases; unmatched bases: 9. CDR3 residues: CASSQDRGRTPYEQYF. DNA for the CDR3: TGTGCCAGCAGCCAGGACAGGGGGCGGACTCCCTACGAGCAGTACTTC.

Within the sample, this clonotype is medium-sized. This sequence joins TRBV7-3 and TRBJ2-2; D tentatively reads TRBD1 or TRBD2 (7 bases each). In germline, CDR1 is SGHTA, CDR2 FQGTGA. V gave up 5 bases and J gave up 2 bases, with 18 bases separating them. The CDR3 is made up of 17 amino acids. The CDR3 loop is CASSAQGGGSNTGELFF. Written as DNA, the CDR3 is TGTGCCAGCAGCGCACAAGGGGGCGGGAGTAACACCGGGGAGCTGTTTTTT.

This clonotype counts as medium-sized (0.01 to 0.1%). The DNA of the CDR3 is TGTGCCAGCGGGGGAGGACAGGATACGCAGTATTTT. Protein sequence: CASGGGQDTQYF. The rearrangement links TRBV12-3 or TRBV12-4 to TRBJ2-3; D may match TRBD1 or TRBD2 (6 bases each). The CDR3 length is 12 residues. Trimming took off 8 bases at V and 6 bases at J, with 12 bases between the two ends.

This clonotype has a handful of counts. This CDR3 reads CASRTGWDSPLHF. For the CDR3, the DNA is TGTGCCAGCAGGACGGGATGGGATTCACCCCTCCACTTT. The chain links TRBV6-1 to TRBJ1-6; D gene unclear. This CDR3 is 13 amino acids long. Trimming removed 6 bases at V and 8 bases at J, with 11 bases between. Germline-derived CDR1 and CDR2 are MNHNS and SASEGT.

This clonotype was seen more than once but under ten times. This sequence joins TRBV6-1 and TRBJ2-1; 7 bases align to TRBD2. This CDR3 has 17 residues. The junction had 13 bases not matched to a gene; V was cut back by 2 bases and J by 6 bases. Germline-derived CDR1 and CDR2 are MNHNS and SASEGT. The chain's CDR3 is CASSEYEGLAVINEQFF. Here the CDR3 DNA reads TGTGCCAGCAGTGAATATGAAGGTCTAGCGGTGATCAATGAGCAGTTCTTC.

This clonotype has a count of ten or more. The chain joins TRBV15 to TRBJ2-7; TRBD1 is a possible D gene (6 bases). V shed 0 bases and J shed 7 bases, with 13 bases lying between them. This CDR3 region has 14 residues. Germline V gives CDR1 LNHNV, CDR2 YYDKDF (reference sequence). CDR3 protein: CATSRDTGTREQYF. DNA of the CDR3: TGTGCCACCAGCAGAGATACCGGGACAAGAGAGCAGTACTTC.

On this clonotype itself: Given a far larger clone just one base away, this is likely a sequencing read error. V and J are TRBV6-2 or TRBV6-3 and TRBJ2-7; D is tentatively TRBD1 or TRBD2 (6 bases each). This CDR3 is built from 14 residues. In germline, CDR1 is MNHEY, CDR2 SVGEGT. Trimming shortened V by 7 bases and J by 2 bases, and 15 bases separated the two germline ends. This CDR3 is CASTLGGLTYEQYF. The DNA of the CDR3 is TGTGCCAGCACCTTAGGGGGACTCACCTACGAGCAGTACTTC.

This clonotype was seen many times. The chain couples TRBV15 to TRBJ2-2; D perhaps matches TRBD2 (6 bases). Between the trimmed V and J ends, which lost 4 bases and 1 base, there was a span of 10 bases. Germline CDR1 reads LNHNV; CDR2 reads YYDKDF (reference sequence). The CDR3 has 15 residues. The DNA for the CDR3 is TGTGCCACCAGCAAACCGGGACTGAACACCGGGGAGCTGTTTTTT. This codes for CATSKPGLNTGELFF.

This clonotype occurred many times. This sequence joins TRBV19 and TRBJ2-3; 7 nucleotides align to TRBD1. This CDR3 spans 14 amino acids. Per the germline V gene, CDR1 is LNHDA and CDR2 is SQIVND (reference sequence). V was clipped by 4 bases and J by 4 bases; unmatched bases: 5. The CDR3: CASSTGQRPDTQYF. The CDR3 DNA reads as TGTGCCAGTAGTACGGGACAGCGGCCAGATACGCAGTATTTT.

By sample share, this clonotype is medium-sized. V is TRBV14 and J is TRBJ1-6; D is undetermined. The CDR3 length is 15 residues. V shed 0 bases and J shed 7 bases, with 10 bases lying between them. Germline lookup yields CDR1 SGHDN and CDR2 FVKESK. CDR3 amino acids: CASSQDDLPNSPLHF. In DNA form, the CDR3 reads TGTGCCAGCAGCCAAGACGACCTCCCGAATTCACCCCTCCACTTT.

The CDR3 region has the DNA TGTGCCAGCAGCAGCGGGGGGCCCTCCTACGAGCAGTACTTC. It translates to CASSSGGPSYEQYF. The chain uses TRBV5-4 and TRBJ2-7, with 9 nucleotides matching TRBD2. J was trimmed by 0 bases and V by 4 bases; bases with no gene match: 2. The CDR3 runs 14 residues. Germline CDR1 reads SGHNT; CDR2 reads YYREEE (reference sequence).

A word on this clonotype: This probably arose from a read error, given a far larger clone one base away. Here the CDR3 reads CASKPRGTVELFF. CDR3 in DNA: TGTGCCAGCAAACCCAGGGGTACCGTGGAGCTGTTTTTT. The chain employs TRBV6-4 and TRBJ2-2; tentative D call: TRBD1 (6 bases). CDR3 length: 13 amino acids. Germline V gene sequence: CDR1 MRHNA, CDR2 SNTAGT.